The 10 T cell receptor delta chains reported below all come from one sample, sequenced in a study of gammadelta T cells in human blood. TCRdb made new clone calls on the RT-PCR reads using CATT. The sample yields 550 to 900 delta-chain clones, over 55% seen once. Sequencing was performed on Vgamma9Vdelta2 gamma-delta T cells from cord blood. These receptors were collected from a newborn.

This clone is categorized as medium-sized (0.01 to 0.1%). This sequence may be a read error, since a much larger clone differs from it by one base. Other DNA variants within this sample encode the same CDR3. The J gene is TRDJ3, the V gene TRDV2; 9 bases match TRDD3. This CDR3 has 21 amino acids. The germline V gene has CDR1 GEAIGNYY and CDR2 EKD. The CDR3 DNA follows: TGTGCCTGTGACACACTACTGGGGGACCCCAAGGCGTCCTGGGACACTCGACAGATGTTTTTC. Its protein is CACDTLLGDPKASWDTRQMFF.

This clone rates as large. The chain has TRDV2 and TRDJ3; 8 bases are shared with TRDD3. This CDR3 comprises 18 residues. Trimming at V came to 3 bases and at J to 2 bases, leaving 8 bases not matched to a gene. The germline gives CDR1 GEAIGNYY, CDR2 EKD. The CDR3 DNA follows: TGTGCCTGTGACGCCTTACTGGGGGCTACCTGGGACACCCGACAGATGTTTTTC. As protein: CACDALLGATWDTRQMFF.

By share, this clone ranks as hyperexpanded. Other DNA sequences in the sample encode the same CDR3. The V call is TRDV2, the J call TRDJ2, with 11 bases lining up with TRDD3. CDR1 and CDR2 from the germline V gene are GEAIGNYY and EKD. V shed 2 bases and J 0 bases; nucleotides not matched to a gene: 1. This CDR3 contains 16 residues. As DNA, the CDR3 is TGTGCCTGTGACATACTGGGGGATACTTTGACAGCACAACTCTTCTTT. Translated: CACDILGDTLTAQLFF.

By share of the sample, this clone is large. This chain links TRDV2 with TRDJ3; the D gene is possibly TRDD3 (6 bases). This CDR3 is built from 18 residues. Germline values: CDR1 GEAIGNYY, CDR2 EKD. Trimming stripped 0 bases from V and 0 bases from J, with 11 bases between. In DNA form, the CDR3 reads TGTGCCTGTGACACCTGGGGGTCGGACTCCTGGGACACCCGACAGATGTTTTTC. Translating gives CACDTWGSDSWDTRQMFF.

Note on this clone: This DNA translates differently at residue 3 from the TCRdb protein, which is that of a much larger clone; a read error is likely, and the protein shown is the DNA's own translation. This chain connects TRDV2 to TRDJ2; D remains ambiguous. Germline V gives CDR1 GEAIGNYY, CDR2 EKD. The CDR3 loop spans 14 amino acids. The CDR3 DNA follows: TGTGCCAGTGACACCGGGTTATGGACAGCACAACTCTTCTTT. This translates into CASDTGLWTAQLFF.

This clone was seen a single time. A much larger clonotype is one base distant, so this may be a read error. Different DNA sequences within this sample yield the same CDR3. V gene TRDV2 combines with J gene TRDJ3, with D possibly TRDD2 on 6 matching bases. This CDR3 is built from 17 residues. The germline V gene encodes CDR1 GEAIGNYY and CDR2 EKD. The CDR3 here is CACDTWGPSRDTRQMFF. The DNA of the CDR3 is TGTGCCTGTGACACCTGGGGACCTTCCCGGGACACTCGACAGATGTTTTTC.

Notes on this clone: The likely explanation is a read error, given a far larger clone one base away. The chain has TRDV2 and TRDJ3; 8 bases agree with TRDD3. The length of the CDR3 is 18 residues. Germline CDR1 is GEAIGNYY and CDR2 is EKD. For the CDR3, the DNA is TGTGCCTGTGACACCGGGGGATATCTGACCTGGGACACCCGACGGATGTTTTTC. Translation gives CACDTGGYLTWDTRRMFF.

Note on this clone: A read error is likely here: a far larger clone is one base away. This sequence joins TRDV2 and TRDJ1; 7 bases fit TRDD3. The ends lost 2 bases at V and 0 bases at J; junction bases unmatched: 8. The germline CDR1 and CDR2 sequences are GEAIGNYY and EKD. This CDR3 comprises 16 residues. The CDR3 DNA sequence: TGTGCCTGTGACAGGGGGGGGATTCGGCACACCGATAAACTCATCTTT. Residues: CACDRGGIRHTDKLIF.

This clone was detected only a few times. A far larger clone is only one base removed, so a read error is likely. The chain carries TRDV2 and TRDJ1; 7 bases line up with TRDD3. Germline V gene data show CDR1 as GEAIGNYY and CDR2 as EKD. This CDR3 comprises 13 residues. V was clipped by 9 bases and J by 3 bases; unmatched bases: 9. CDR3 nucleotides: TGTGCCGCAACGAGGATACGACCCGATAAACTCATCTTT. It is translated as CAATRIRPDKLIF.

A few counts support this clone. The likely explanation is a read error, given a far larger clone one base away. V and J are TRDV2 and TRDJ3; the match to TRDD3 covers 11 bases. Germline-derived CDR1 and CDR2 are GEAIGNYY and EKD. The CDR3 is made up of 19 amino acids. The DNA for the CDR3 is TGTGCCTGTGATCCTTTATGGGGGATACGCTCCTGGGACACCCGACAGATGATTTTC. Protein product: CACDPLWGIRSWDTRQMIF.